The following is a TCR beta chain sequence with its context. Its antigen is as yet unknown. Standard classification criteria confirmed type 1 or type 2 diabetes in all patients. Other autoimmune diseases and infections within the past four weeks excluded donors. PCR was run on genomic DNA. A primer set of 30 forward and 13 reverse primers amplified the CDR3. TCRdb redid the calling of the multiplex PCR reads with MiXCR, one entry per CDR3 protein. The table shows some 250,000 distinct CDR3 sequences, with roughly 50% occurring only once. These data are taken from a study of type 1 and type 2 diabetes patients. Study context: Samples came from type 1 diabetic, type 2 diabetic or nondiabetic people, recruited in China.

Findings and caveats of the study: In CD4+ and CD8+ T cells, type 2 diabetes diversity exceeded type 1.

Sequenced: peripheral blood mononuclear cells (PBMCs). The source of this sequence is a man in his late teens or twenties with type 2 diabetes.

DNA for the CDR3: TGTGCCAGCACCACTCGGGGCGGCGCCCCGGGGGAAGCTTTCTTT. This encodes CASTTRGGAPGEAFF. The chain links TRBV28 to TRBJ1-1, with D maybe TRBD1 (5 bases). The germline V gene encodes CDR1 MDHEN and CDR2 SYDVKM. Trimming took 7 bases from V and 8 from J, leaving 23 bases between them. The CDR3 has 15 residues.